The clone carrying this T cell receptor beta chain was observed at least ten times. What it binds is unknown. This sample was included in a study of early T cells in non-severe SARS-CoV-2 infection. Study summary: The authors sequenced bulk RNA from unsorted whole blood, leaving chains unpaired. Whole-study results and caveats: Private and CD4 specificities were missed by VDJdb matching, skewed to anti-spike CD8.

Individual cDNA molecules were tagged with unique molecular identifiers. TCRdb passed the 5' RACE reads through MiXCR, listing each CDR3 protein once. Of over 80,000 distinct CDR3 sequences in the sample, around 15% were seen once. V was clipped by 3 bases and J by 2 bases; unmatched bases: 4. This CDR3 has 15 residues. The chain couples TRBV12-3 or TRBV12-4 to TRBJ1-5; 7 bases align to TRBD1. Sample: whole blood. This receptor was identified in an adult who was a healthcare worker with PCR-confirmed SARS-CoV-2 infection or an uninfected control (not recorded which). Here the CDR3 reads CASSLTGRRNQPQHF. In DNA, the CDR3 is TGTGCCAGCAGTTTGACAGGGCGTCGCAATCAGCCCCAGCATTTT.